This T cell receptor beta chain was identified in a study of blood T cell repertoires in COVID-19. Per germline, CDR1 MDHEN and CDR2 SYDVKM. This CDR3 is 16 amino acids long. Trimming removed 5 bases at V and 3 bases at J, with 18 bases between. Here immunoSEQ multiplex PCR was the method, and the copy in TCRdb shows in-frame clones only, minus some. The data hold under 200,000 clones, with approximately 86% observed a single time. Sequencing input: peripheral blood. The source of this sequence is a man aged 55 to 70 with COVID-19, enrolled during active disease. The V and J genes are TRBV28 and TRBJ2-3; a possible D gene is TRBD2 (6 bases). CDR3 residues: CASSPPSALGTDTQYF. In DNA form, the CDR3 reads TGTGCCAGCAGTCCACCTAGCGCTCTAGGGACAGATACGCAGTATTTT. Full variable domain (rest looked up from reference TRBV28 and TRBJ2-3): DVKVTQSSRYLVKRTGEKVFLECVQDMDHENMFWYRQDPGLGLRLIYFSYDVKMKEKGDIPEGYSVSREKKERFSLILESASTNQTSMYLCASSPPSALGTDTQYFGPGTRLTVL.